One and the same sample provided the 15 T cell receptor beta chains below, sequenced in a study of human thymus T cells. Thymus tissue was removed during corrective cardiac surgery. Libraries were prepared by immunoSEQ multiplex PCR; TCRdb keeps only in-frame clonotypes and omits some of them. The sample consists of 100,000 to 150,000 clones, around 96% of them appearing once. The specimen sequenced was thymus tissue. The receptors originated from a boy younger than two with a congenital heart defect but otherwise immunologically healthy.

This chain joins TRBV11-2 and TRBJ2-2; no clear D gene. Looked up from germline, CDR1 is SGHAT and CDR2 is FQNNGV. Trimming took 5 bases from V and 0 from J, leaving 10 bases between them. The CDR3 length is 15 residues. The CDR3 loop is CASSRSGTNTGELFF. The CDR3 region has the DNA TGTGCCAGCAGCCGAAGTGGTACGAACACCGGGGAGCTGTTTTTT.

The genes are TRBV10-3 and TRBJ1-1, with D unclear. Germline lookup yields CDR1 ENHRY and CDR2 SYGVKD. The CDR3 extends over 17 amino acids. Trimming took off 3 bases at V and 5 bases at J, with 22 bases between the two ends. Here the CDR3 reads CAISDPKGGHTGTEAFF. In nucleotides, the CDR3 is TGTGCCATCAGTGACCCTAAGGGAGGCCATACGGGGACTGAAGCTTTCTTT.

This clone was seen a single time. The CDR3 DNA reads as TGTGCCAGCAGCCCGGGACAGGGAAGACGTAGGAATTTTTCTGGGGCCAACGTCCTGACTTTC. It translates to CASSPGQGRRRNFSGANVLTF. V is TRBV13 and J is TRBJ2-6, with 9 bases identical to TRBD1. Germline CDR1 is PRHDT and CDR2 is FYEKMQ (reference sequence). Trimming at V came to 5 bases and at J to 1 base, leaving 18 bases not matched to a gene. The CDR3 extends over 21 amino acids.

This clone was seen just once. The chain uses TRBV6-6 and TRBJ2-1; no reliable D call. Germline loops: CDR1 MNHNY, CDR2 SVGAGI (reference sequence). There are 10 residues in the CDR3. The V and J ends lost 6 bases and 9 bases respectively, with 6 bases between them. The CDR3 nucleotides are TGTGCCAGCAGCTTGGGTGAGCAGTTCTTC. This translates into CASSLGEQFF.

The J gene is TRBJ2-3, the V gene TRBV10-2, with D maybe TRBD1 (5 bases). The CDR3 extends over 16 amino acids. The germline V gene encodes CDR1 WSHSY and CDR2 SAAADI. Trimming cost V 6 bases and J 0 bases, with 16 bases left between them. For the CDR3, the DNA is TGCGCCAGCAGGGCGAGGACACCCCTAAGCACAGATACGCAGTATTTT. Its protein is CASRARTPLSTDTQYF.

This chain links TRBV30 with TRBJ2-3, with D unresolved. V was cut by 3 bases and J by 3 bases, with 13 bases left in between. The CDR3 is 14 residues long. Germline V lookup: CDR1 GTSNPN, CDR2 SVGIG (reference sequence). CDR3 DNA sequence: TGTGCCTGGAGGGCGAAAAAGAGGACAGATACGCAGTATTTT. Its protein product is CAWRAKKRTDTQYF.

The V call is TRBV27, the J call TRBJ2-7; D gene ambiguous. Between the trimmed V and J ends, which lost 3 bases and 2 bases, there was a span of 8 bases. The CDR3 runs to 13 residues. Germline V gene lookup returns CDR1 MNHEY and CDR2 SMNVEV (reference sequence). The CDR3 is CASSFDPTYEQYF. The DNA for the CDR3 is TGTGCCAGCAGTTTCGACCCCACCTACGAGCAGTACTTC.

This clone has just one count. V is TRBV11-2 and J is TRBJ1-1; TRBD1 might be the D (6 bases). V lost 5 bases to trimming and J lost 5 bases, with 18 bases between them. In germline, CDR1 is SGHAT, CDR2 FQNNGV. The CDR3 has 15 residues. CDR3 residues: CASSPRGHPWTEAFF. The DNA for the CDR3 is TGTGCCAGCAGCCCCCGGGGACACCCCTGGACTGAAGCTTTCTTT.

The chain couples TRBV5-4 to TRBJ1-2; D possibly corresponds to TRBD1 (6 bases). The ends were cut back, 6 bases at V and 8 bases at J, with 20 bases in the middle. The germline V gene has CDR1 SGHNT and CDR2 YYREEE (reference sequence). The CDR3 has 14 amino acids. CDR3 DNA sequence: TGTGCCAGCAAACCTAGGGGGACGGTCGGGGGCTACACCTTC. This gives the protein CASKPRGTVGGYTF.

The chain recombines TRBV15 with TRBJ1-1, with D perhaps TRBD1 (5 bases). Trimming stripped 5 bases from V and 1 base from J, with 17 bases between. The germline V gene encodes CDR1 LNHNV and CDR2 YYDKDF (reference sequence). This CDR3 is 16 amino acids long. The CDR3 coding sequence is TGTGCCACCAGCTCTGACAGAGATGAAACGAACACTGAAGCTTTCTTT. Protein sequence: CATSSDRDETNTEAFF.

The chain joins TRBV5-6 to TRBJ2-3; possibly TRBD2 for D (5 bases). Deletions cut 1 base from V and 3 bases from J, with 15 bases between. Per the germline V gene, CDR1 is SGHDT and CDR2 is YYEEEE. This CDR3 has 16 amino acids. CDR3 sequence: CASSLTRGPITDTQYF. In nucleotides, the CDR3 is TGTGCCAGCAGCTTGACTCGCGGGCCAATTACAGATACGCAGTATTTT.

The chain recombines TRBV13 with TRBJ2-2; D is possibly TRBD1 (5 bases). CDR3 length equals 14 residues. Trimming removed 8 bases at V and 5 bases at J, with 15 bases between. Looked up from germline, CDR1 is PRHDT and CDR2 is FYEKMQ (reference sequence). In DNA, the CDR3 is TGTGCCAGCGGAACAGGCACCAATACCGGGGAGCTGTTTTTT. This gives the protein CASGTGTNTGELFF.

The chain has TRBV10-3 and TRBJ2-4, with unresolved D. This CDR3 is 15 amino acids long. The germline CDR1 and CDR2 sequences are ENHRY and SYGVKD. V was cut by 3 bases and J by 2 bases, with 11 bases left in between. The CDR3: CAISEVHPSKNIQYF. In DNA form, the CDR3 reads TGTGCCATCAGTGAAGTCCACCCCTCCAAAAACATTCAGTACTTC.

The V and J genes are TRBV27 and TRBJ1-1; 8 nucleotides agree with TRBD1. V was clipped by 4 bases and J by 0 bases; unmatched bases: 10. This CDR3 spans 17 amino acids. Germline V gives CDR1 MNHEY, CDR2 SMNVEV (reference sequence). CDR3 residues: CASSSTGGVWVNTEAFF. The CDR3 DNA follows: TGTGCCAGCAGTTCCACAGGGGGGGTGTGGGTGAACACTGAAGCTTTCTTT.

The gene calls are TRBV2 and TRBJ1-2; no reliable D call. With 6 bases removed from V and 6 bases from J, the gap between germline ends came to 17 bases. The CDR3 covers 14 residues. Per the germline V gene, CDR1 is SNHLY and CDR2 is FYNNEI. DNA for the CDR3: TGTGCCAGCAGCCCCTTTTATTTTCGGGATGGCTACACCTTC. Amino acids: CASSPFYFRDGYTF.